This TCR beta chain was profiled in a study of post-analysis software for immune sequencing data. Unique-molecular-identifier-tagged TCR beta cDNA libraries were used. MiXCR, run by TCRdb on the PCR reads, gives a single entry per CDR3 protein. The repertoire consists of around 710,000 distinct CDR3 sequences, with about 43% occurring once and the leading ten covering 4.9%. Germline CDR1 is DFQATT and CDR2 is SNEGSKA (reference sequence). The junction had 9 bases not matched to a gene; V was cut back by 4 bases and J by 4 bases. The CDR3 is 14 amino acids. Broader study findings: Elevated frequency relative to controls characterized 4 or 5 TRBV segments in patients, TRBV5-6, TRBV5-1 and TRBV20-1 among them.

A note on this clonotype: The antigen is undetermined.

The sample taken for sequencing was blood. V gene TRBV20-1 combines with J gene TRBJ2-7, with 8 bases matching TRBD2. The clonotype was recovered from a girl aged 10-17 years with multiple sclerosis. The CDR3 DNA sequence: TGCAGTGCTACGGGACTAGTGGGATTATACGAGCAGTACTTC. Amino acids: CSATGLVGLYEQYF.